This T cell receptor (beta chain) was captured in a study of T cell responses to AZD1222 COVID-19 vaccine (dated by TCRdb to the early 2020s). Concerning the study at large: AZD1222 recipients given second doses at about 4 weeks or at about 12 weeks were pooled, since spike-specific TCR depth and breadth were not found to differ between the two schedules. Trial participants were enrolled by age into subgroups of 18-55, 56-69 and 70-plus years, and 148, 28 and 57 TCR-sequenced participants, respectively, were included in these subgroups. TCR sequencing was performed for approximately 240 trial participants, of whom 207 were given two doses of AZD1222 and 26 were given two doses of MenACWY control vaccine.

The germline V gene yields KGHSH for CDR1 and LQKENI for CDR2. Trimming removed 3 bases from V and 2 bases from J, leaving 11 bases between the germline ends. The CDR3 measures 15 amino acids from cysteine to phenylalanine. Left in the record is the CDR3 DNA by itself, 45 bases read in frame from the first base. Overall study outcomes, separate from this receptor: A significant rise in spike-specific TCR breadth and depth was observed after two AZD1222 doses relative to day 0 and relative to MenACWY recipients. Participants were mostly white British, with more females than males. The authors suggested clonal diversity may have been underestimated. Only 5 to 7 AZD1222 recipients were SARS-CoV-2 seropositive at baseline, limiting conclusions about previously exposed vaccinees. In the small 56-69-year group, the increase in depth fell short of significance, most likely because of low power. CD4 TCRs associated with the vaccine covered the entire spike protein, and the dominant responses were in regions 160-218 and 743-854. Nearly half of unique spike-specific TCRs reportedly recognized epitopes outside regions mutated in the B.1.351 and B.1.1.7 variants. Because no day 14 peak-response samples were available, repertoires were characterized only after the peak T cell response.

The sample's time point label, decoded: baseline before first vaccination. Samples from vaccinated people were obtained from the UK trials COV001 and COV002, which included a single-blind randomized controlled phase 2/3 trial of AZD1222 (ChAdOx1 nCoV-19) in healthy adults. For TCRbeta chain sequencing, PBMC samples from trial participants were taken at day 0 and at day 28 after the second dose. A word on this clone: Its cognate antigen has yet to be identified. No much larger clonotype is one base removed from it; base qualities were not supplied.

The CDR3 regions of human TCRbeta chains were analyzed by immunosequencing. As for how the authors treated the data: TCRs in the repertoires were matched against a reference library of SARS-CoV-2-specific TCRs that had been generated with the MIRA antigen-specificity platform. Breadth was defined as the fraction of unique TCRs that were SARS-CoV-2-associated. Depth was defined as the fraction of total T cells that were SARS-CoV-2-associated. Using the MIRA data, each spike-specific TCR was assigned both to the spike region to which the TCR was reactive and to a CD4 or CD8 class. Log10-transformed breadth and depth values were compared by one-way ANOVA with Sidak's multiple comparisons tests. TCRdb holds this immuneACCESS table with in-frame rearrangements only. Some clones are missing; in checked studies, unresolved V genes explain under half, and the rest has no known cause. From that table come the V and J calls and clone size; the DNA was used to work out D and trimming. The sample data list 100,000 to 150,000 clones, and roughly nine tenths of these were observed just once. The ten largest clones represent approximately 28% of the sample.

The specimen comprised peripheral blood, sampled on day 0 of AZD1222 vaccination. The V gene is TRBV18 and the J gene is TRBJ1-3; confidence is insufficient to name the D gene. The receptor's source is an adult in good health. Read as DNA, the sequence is TGTGCCAGCTCACCGCCTCCGAAAACTGGAAACACCATATATTTT. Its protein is CASSPPPKTGNTIYF.